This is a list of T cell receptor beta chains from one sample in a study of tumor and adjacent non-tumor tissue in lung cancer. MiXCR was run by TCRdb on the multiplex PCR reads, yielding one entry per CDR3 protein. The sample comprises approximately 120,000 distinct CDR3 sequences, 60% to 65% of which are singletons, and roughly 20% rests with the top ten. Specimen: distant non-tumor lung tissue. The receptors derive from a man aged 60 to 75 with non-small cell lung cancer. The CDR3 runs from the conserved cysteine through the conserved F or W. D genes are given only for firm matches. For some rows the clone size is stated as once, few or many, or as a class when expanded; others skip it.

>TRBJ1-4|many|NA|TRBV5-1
CASSLAGHGTNEKLFF
TGCGCCAGCAGCTTGGCCGGACACGGGACCAATGAAAAACTGTTTTTT
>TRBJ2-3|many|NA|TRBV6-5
CASSDRDKLFTDTQYF
TGTGCCAGCAGCGACCGGGACAAACTTTTCACAGATACGCAGTATTTT
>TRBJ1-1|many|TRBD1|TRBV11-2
CASSRGQGFNEAFF
TGTGCCAGCAGCCGAGGACAGGGTTTTAATGAAGCTTTCTTT
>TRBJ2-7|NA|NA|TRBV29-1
CGVEVRGPNYAQYF
TGCGGCGTTGAAGTCCGAGGACCGAACTACGCGCAGTACTTC
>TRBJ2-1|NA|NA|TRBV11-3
CANSAQGNNEQFF
TGTGCCAACAGCGCACAGGGAAACAATGAGCAGTTCTTC
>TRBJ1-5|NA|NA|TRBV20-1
CSAGRADNQPQHF
TGCAGTGCTGGAAGGGCAGACAATCAGCCCCAGCATTTT
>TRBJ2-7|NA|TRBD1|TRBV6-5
CVSSSDRVLYEQYF
TGTGTCAGCAGTAGTGACAGGGTGCTGTACGAGCAGTACTTC
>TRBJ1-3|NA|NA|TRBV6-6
CASSYSDARSGNTLYF
TGTGCCAGTAGTTACTCGGACGCCCGCTCTGGAAACACCTTATATTTT
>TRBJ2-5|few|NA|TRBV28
CASTPPSEEETQYF
TGTGCCAGCACCCCTCCTTCAGAGGAAGAGACCCAGTACTTC
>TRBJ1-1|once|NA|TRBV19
CASKGEMNTEAFF
TGTGCAAGTAAGGGAGAGATGAACACTGAAGCTTTCTTT
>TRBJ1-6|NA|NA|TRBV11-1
CASPDTLSPLHF
TGTGCCAGCCCGGACACGTTGTCACCCCTCCACTTT
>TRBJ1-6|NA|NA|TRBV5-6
CASSPNFSSPLHF
TGTGCCAGCAGCCCAAACTTTAGTTCACCTCTCCACTTT
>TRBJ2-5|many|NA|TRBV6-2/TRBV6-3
CASSSQDRWQETQYF
TGTGCCAGCAGTTCCCAAGACAGGTGGCAAGAGACCCAGTACTTC
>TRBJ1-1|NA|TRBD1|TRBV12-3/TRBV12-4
CASSFLQGALSETFF
TGTGCCAGCAGTTTCCTACAGGGGGCCCTTTCGGAAACTTTCTTT
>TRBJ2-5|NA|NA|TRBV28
CASSPPPPQETQHF
TGCGCCAGCAGTCCACCTCCCCCCCAAGAGACCCAGCACTTC
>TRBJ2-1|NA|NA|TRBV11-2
CVSSLPACMPSNEQFF
TGTGTCAGCAGCTTACCGGCGTGTATGCCGAGCAATGAGCAGTTCTTC
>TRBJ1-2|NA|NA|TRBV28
CASSQGQSYGYTF
TGTGCCAGCAGCCAGGGACAAAGCTATGGCTACACCTTC
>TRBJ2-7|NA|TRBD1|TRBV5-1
CASNLGQATNYYYEQYF
TGCGCCAGCAACTTGGGACAGGCCACGAACTATTACTACGAACAGTACTTC
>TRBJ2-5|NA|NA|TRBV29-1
CSVVSARQEAQYF
TGCAGCGTTGTATCGGCAAGACAAGAGGCCCAGTACTTC
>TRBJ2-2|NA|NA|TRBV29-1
CSVVSVGTGELFF
TGCAGCGTTGTGTCTGTGGGCACCGGGGAGTTGTTTTTT
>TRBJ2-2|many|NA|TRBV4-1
CASSQDTGLIPGELFF
TGCGCCAGCAGCCAAGATACGGGGTTGATACCCGGGGAGCTGTTTTTT
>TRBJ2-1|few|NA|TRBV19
CASIGAGSHNEQFF
TGTGCCAGTATCGGGGCGGGAAGCCACAATGAGCAGTTCTTC
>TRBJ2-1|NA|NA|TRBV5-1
CASSLRTDSYNEQFF
TGCGCCAGCAGCTTAAGGACCGACTCCTACAATGAGCAGTTCTTC
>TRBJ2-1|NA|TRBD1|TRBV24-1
CATSDPRDRAYNEQFF
TGTGCCACCAGTGATCCCCGGGACAGGGCCTACAATGAGCAGTTCTTC
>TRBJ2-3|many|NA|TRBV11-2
CASSPRVGGGSTDTQYF
TGTGCCAGCAGCCCCAGGGTTGGCGGGGGCAGCACAGATACGCAGTATTTT
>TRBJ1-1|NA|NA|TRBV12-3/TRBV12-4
CASSRRSTQAFF
TGTGCCAGCAGTAGAAGGAGCACTCAAGCTTTCTTT
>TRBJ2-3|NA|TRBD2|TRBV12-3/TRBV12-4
CATSLRLAGSSRDTQYF
TGTGCCACCAGTTTACGGCTAGCGGGAAGTAGCAGAGATACGCAGTATTTT
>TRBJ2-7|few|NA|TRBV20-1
CSAIPRQGGGYEQYF
TGCAGTGCTATTCCACGGCAGGGAGGGGGTTACGAGCAGTACTTC
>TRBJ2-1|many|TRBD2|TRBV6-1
CASRGTSGGVNEQFF
TGTGCCAGCAGGGGGACTAGCGGGGGGGTTAATGAGCAGTTCTTC
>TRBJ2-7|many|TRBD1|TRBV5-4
CASSLQGGYEQYF
TGTGCCAGCAGCTTACAGGGGGGCTACGAGCAGTACTTC
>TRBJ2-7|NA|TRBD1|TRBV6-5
CASKRTGVRQEQYF
TGTGCCAGCAAACGGACAGGGGTCAGGCAAGAGCAGTACTTC
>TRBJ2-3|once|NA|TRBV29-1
CSVNAPRGGIGDTQYF
TGCAGCGTTAATGCCCCACGGGGCGGGATAGGTGATACGCAGTATTTT
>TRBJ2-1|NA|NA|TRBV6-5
CASRSNRDLGFGEQFF
TGTGCCAGCAGAAGCAATCGGGATCTCGGTTTCGGTGAGCAGTTCTTC
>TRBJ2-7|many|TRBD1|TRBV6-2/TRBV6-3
CASRPTGGYKQYF
TGTGCCAGCAGGCCCACAGGGGGCTACAAGCAGTACTTC
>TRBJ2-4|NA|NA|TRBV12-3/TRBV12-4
CVSSFRGANIQHF
TGTGTCAGCAGTTTCAGGGGCGCGAACATTCAGCACTTC
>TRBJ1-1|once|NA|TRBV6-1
CASNKDGMNTEAFF
TGTGCCAGCAACAAGGACGGAATGAACACTGAGGCTTTCTTT
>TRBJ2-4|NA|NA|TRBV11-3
CASRRGPGKNIQYF
TGTGCCAGCAGAAGAGGGCCGGGCAAAAACATTCAGTACTTC
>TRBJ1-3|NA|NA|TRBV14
CVSSRRGISGNTIYF
TGTGTCAGCAGCCGACGAGGGATCTCTGGAAACACCATATATTTT
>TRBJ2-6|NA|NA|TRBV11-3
CVSSGTGSGTNVLSF
TGTGTCAGCAGCGGCACAGGCTCTGGGACCAACGTCCTGAGTTTC
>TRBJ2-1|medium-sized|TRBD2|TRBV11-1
CASSNEREPNFF
TGTGCCAGCAGCAACGAGCGGGAGCCGAATTTCTTC
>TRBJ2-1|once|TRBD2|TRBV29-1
CSAYRLAGDHEQFF
TGCAGCGCATATAGACTAGCGGGAGATCATGAGCAGTTCTTC
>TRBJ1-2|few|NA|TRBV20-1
CSVRVTVGGEGGYTF
TGCAGTGTTAGAGTTACTGTCGGGGGAGAGGGTGGCTACACCTTC
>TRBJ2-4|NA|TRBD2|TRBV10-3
CATLAGQENIQYF
TGTGCCACGCTAGCGGGGCAAGAAAACATTCAGTACTTC
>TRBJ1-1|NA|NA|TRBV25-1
CACTGVNFDTEAFF
TGTGCCTGCACCGGAGTTAATTTTGACACTGAAGCTTTCTTC
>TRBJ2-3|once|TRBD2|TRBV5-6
CASSFPSGRTHAQYF
TGTGCCAGCAGCTTCCCGAGCGGGAGGACACATGCGCAGTATTTT
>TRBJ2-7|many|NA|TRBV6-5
CASSRGSSYEQYF
TGTGCCAGCAGTCGAGGTAGCTCCTACGAGCAGTACTTC
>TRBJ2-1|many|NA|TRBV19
CASSLSGYNEQFF
TGTGCCAGTAGTTTAAGCGGTTACAATGAGCAGTTCTTC
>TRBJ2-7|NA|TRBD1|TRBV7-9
CGSSQGGTDRLPFYEQYF
TGTGGTAGCAGCCAAGGTGGCACGGACAGGCTACCATTTTACGAGCAGTACTTC
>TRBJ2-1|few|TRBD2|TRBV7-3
CASSLRGTSGSYNEQFF
TGTGCCAGCAGCTTAAGGGGGACTAGCGGGAGTTATAATGAGCAGTTCTTC
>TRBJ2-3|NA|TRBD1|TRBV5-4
CARSTGQGTDTQYF
TGTGCCAGGAGCACGGGACAGGGGACAGATACGCAGTATTTT
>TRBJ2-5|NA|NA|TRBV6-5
CVNRSTWGVETQYF
TGTGTCAACAGGAGCACTTGGGGGGTGGAGACCCAGTACTTC
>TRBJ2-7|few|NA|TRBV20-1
CSASQGPYEQYF
TGCAGTGCTAGTCAGGGGCCTTACGAGCAGTACTTC
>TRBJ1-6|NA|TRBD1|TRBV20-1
CSARKGTGNNSPLHF
TGCAGTGCTAGAAAGGGGACAGGCAATAATTCACCCCTCCACTTT
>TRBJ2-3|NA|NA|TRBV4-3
CASSQDTFTYTDTQYF
TGCGCCAGCAGCCAAGATACCTTTACATACACAGATACGCAGTATTTT
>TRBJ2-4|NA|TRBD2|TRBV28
CAGSPTSGVFGNIQYF
TGTGCCGGCAGTCCTACTAGCGGCGTATTCGGAAACATTCAGTACTTC